One and the same sample provided the 6 T cell receptor beta chains below, sequenced in a study of blood T cells in healthy people across ages. Together with a sample-barcoded 5' primer, a J-beta primer mix was included in a second PCR lasting about 6 to 12 cycles. TCRdb recomputed calls from the 5' RACE reads with MiXCR, one row per CDR3 protein. The sample yields about 640,000 distinct CDR3 sequences, approximately 50% seen once. The specimen sequenced was blood. Source of these receptors: a man aged 55 to 70 in good health.

This clonotype has a handful of counts. The rearrangement uses TRBV7-2 and TRBJ1-6, with D perhaps matching TRBD1 (6 bases). V was trimmed by 1 base and J by 7 bases, leaving 11 bases between them. Germline V gene lookup returns CDR1 SGHTA and CDR2 FQGNSA. This CDR3 has 15 residues. For the CDR3, the DNA is TGTGCCAGCAGCTTAGTGGCAGGGGCGAATTCACCCCTCCACTTT. It translates to CASSLVAGANSPLHF.

This clonotype was seen at least ten times. The chain has TRBV7-9 and TRBJ1-2, with unresolved D. This CDR3 is 12 amino acids long. CDR1 is SEHNR, CDR2 FQNEAQ, per germline (reference sequence). V dropped 4 bases and J dropped 8 bases, with 11 bases sitting between them. The CDR3 protein is CASSSPEGGYTF. The CDR3 coding sequence is TGTGCCAGCAGCTCCCCGGAAGGCGGCTACACCTTC.

The chain recombines TRBV5-1 with TRBJ2-3; D is uncertain. V was pared by 0 bases and J by 3 bases, with 14 bases between. CDR3 length: 16 residues. Looked up from germline, CDR1 is SGHRS and CDR2 is YFSETQ. CDR3 residues: CASSLDSSRLTDTQYF. The CDR3 DNA reads as TGCGCCAGCAGCTTGGACTCTTCCCGTCTGACAGATACGCAGTATTTT.

The rearrangement uses TRBV14 and TRBJ1-2; D perhaps matches TRBD1 (5 bases). Germline V gene sequence: CDR1 SGHDN, CDR2 FVKESK. V gave up 3 bases and J gave up 7 bases, with 12 bases separating them. This CDR3 has 13 residues. DNA for the CDR3: TGTGCCAGCAGCCACCGGGGGGTAGGTGGCTACACCTTC. Its translation: CASSHRGVGGYTF.

V is TRBV3-1 and J is TRBJ1-1; D is unclear. Trimming stripped 1 base from V and 7 bases from J, with 4 bases between. From germline, CDR1 is LGHDT and CDR2 YNNKEL (reference sequence). This CDR3 contains 11 residues. The CDR3 sequence is CASSQVGEAFF. The CDR3 DNA reads as TGTGCCAGCAGCCAAGTAGGTGAAGCTTTCTTT.

The chain carries TRBV3-1 and TRBJ1-2; D remains ambiguous. CDR3 size: 14 residues. Germline-derived CDR1 and CDR2 are LGHDT and YNNKEL (reference sequence). The ends were cut back, 1 base at V and 4 bases at J, with 10 bases in the middle. CDR3 residues: CASSQVGFSYGYTF. The DNA of the CDR3 is TGTGCCAGCAGCCAAGTCGGGTTTTCCTATGGCTACACCTTC.